This TCR beta chain originates from a study of T-cell memory formation after mild COVID-19. MiXCR was run by TCRdb on the 5' RACE reads, yielding one entry per CDR3 protein. The sample gives just over 400,000 distinct CDR3 sequences, 20% to 25% of which show up once; about 12% is in the top ten. The sequencing sample was made of PBMCs or a T cell subset sorted from them (not recorded which). This TCR came from an adult woman who had mild COVID-19 (a few samples of this study predate the infection). Cell type and time point are not known.

This CDR3 is CASSLGVSSLSYEQYF. Written as DNA, the CDR3 is TGTGCCAGCAGCCTCGGGGTGTCCAGCCTCAGCTACGAGCAGTACTTC. The gene calls are TRBV9 and TRBJ2-7; maybe TRBD2 (5 bases). V lost 4 bases and J lost 3, with 20 bases in between. Per germline, CDR1 SGDLS and CDR2 YYNGEE. CDR3 length: 16 amino acids.